Below, one T cell receptor beta chain is given with its context. The antigen remains undetermined. This specimen belongs to a study of shared clonotypes between healthy human individuals. Germline CDR1 and CDR2: MNHEY and SMNVEV (reference sequence). The V segment lost 5 bases and the J segment 4 bases; nucleotides outside the gene matches: 9. This CDR3 spans 15 amino acids. Every donor, a Caucasian adult, lived in Nashville, Tennessee. It was about 100 million PBMCs that unsorted samples used for genomic DNA. Assay execution proceeded at the deep level. The assay was immunoSEQ multiplex PCR, and TCRdb's table has in-frame clones only and misses some. Altogether about 520,000 clones are present, approximately 80% being singletons, with the ten largest covering more than 10%. Study-wide points: Clonotype sharing across donors was expected to vary with sequencing depth.

This TCR was recovered from a woman in her thirties or forties in good health. Some clones in this sample may be carry-over from other donors' samples. The sample was PBMCs. V usage is TRBV27 and J usage is TRBJ1-2, with 8 bases identical to TRBD1. The chain's CDR3 is CASSGGPTGAYGYTF. In DNA, the CDR3 is TGTGCCAGCAGTGGGGGCCCGACAGGGGCCTATGGCTACACCTTC.